This T cell receptor beta chain stems from a study of control samples from healthy donors and cancer patients. Looked up from germline, CDR1 is LNHDA and CDR2 is SQIVND (reference sequence). The V end lost 4 bases, the J end lost 7 bases, and 8 bases lay between the germline ends. The CDR3 consists of 12 residues. The data were produced by immunoSEQ multiplex PCR, yet TCRdb's version contains in-frame clones alone and is incomplete. The sample holds 100,000 to 150,000 clones, 89% seen once. The specimen sequenced was PBMCs. This sequence joins TRBV19 and TRBJ1-5; unclear D gene. This receptor was identified in a man between 45 and 60 years old with head and neck cancer. The CDR3 sequence: CASSNGRQPQHF. CDR3 DNA sequence: TGTGCCAGTAGTAATGGTAGGCAGCCCCAGCATTTT. The full variable domain, with the rest looked up from reference TRBV19 and TRBJ1-5, is DGGITQSPKYLFRKEGQNVTLSCEQNLNHDAMYWYRQDPGQGLRLIYYSQIVNDFQKGDIAEGYSVSREKKESFPLTVTSAQKNPTAFYLCASSNGRQPQHFGDGTRLSIL.